One and the same sample provided the 8 T cell receptor beta chains below, sequenced in a study of T cells after yellow fever vaccination. TCRdb redid the calling of the 5' RACE reads with MiXCR, one entry per CDR3 protein. The sample has roughly 300,000 distinct CDR3 sequences; approximately 8% are singletons. The specimen comprised PBMCs, sampled roughly seven weeks after the first yellow fever vaccination. Receptors were obtained from a young man who received the YFV17D yellow fever vaccine.

This clonotype has a count of ten or more. The chain joins TRBV2 to TRBJ1-5; TRBD1 is a possible D gene (5 bases). This CDR3 is 13 amino acids long. Germline lookup yields CDR1 SNHLY and CDR2 FYNNEI. V shed 8 bases and J shed 6 bases, with 14 bases lying between them. The CDR3 sequence is CASYSERGQPQHF. The CDR3, as DNA: TGTGCCAGCTATTCAGAAAGGGGTCAGCCCCAGCATTTT.

The sample holds a few counts of this clonotype. This chain links TRBV12-3 or TRBV12-4 with TRBJ2-1; weak D call: TRBD1 (5 bases). This CDR3 spans 16 amino acids. Trimming stripped 6 bases from V and 9 bases from J, with 24 bases between. CDR3 residues: CASSTFRVVSMSEQFF. The CDR3 coding sequence is TGTGCCAGCAGCACCTTCAGGGTGGTTAGCATGAGTGAGCAGTTCTTC.

This clonotype was seen a few times. This sequence joins TRBV2 and TRBJ1-5; D gene uncertain. This CDR3 is 13 amino acids long. V lost 3 bases to trimming and J lost 9 bases, with 12 bases between them. Germline CDR1 SNHLY, CDR2 FYNNEI. The CDR3 region is CASSEGGIGPQHF. The CDR3 bases are TGTGCCAGCAGTGAGGGAGGAATTGGGCCCCAGCATTTT.

CDR3 bases: TGTGCCGCAACAGCAGGGGAAACTAACTATGGCTACACCTTC. It yields the protein CAATAGETNYGYTF. The chain combines TRBV6-2 or TRBV6-3 with TRBJ1-2; tentatively, D is TRBD1 (6 bases). The CDR3 sequence is 14 residues long. Germline V gene data show CDR1 as MNHEY and CDR2 as SVGEGT. The ends were cut back, 11 bases at V and 0 bases at J, with 16 bases in the middle.

This clonotype was seen a handful of times. The rearrangement uses TRBV14 and TRBJ2-5; possibly TRBD1 for D (6 bases). V was cut by 4 bases and J by 0 bases, with 15 bases left in between. This CDR3 has 16 amino acids. Per germline, CDR1 SGHDN and CDR2 FVKESK. The CDR3 is CASSRQDSMYQETQYF. The CDR3 DNA sequence: TGTGCCAGCAGCCGACAGGACAGCATGTACCAAGAGACCCAGTACTTC.

This clonotype came up many times. J is TRBJ1-4 and V is TRBV4-1, with 8 bases fitting TRBD1. There are 13 residues in the CDR3. The J segment lost 8 bases and the V segment lost 1 base, leaving 0 bases of the junction unmatched. Germline loops: CDR1 MGHRA, CDR2 YSYEKL. The DNA of the CDR3 is TGCGCCAGCAGCCAAGGACAGGGGGAAAAACTGTTTTTT. Residues: CASSQGQGEKLFF.

V usage is TRBV6-5 and J usage is TRBJ2-5; 12 positions agree with TRBD1. The CDR3 totals 15 residues. The V gene end was trimmed by 5 bases and the J gene end by 7 bases; junction bases not matched to a gene: 8. Germline values: CDR1 MNHEY, CDR2 SVGAGI. The CDR3 DNA follows: TGTGCCAGCAGTAACAGGGACAGGGGGCGCGGGACCCAGTACTTC. It codes for CASSNRDRGRGTQYF.

This clonotype was detected many times. CDR3 DNA: TGCAGTGCTAGAACCGCCAGCGGGGGCCGCCCCTACGAGCAGTACTTC. This codes for CSARTASGGRPYEQYF. The rearrangement joins TRBV20-1 to TRBJ2-7; the match to TRBD2 covers 8 bases. The trim removed 2 bases at V and 2 bases at J, leaving 11 bases unmatched. The CDR3 covers 16 residues. Germline loops: CDR1 DFQATT, CDR2 SNEGSKA (reference sequence).